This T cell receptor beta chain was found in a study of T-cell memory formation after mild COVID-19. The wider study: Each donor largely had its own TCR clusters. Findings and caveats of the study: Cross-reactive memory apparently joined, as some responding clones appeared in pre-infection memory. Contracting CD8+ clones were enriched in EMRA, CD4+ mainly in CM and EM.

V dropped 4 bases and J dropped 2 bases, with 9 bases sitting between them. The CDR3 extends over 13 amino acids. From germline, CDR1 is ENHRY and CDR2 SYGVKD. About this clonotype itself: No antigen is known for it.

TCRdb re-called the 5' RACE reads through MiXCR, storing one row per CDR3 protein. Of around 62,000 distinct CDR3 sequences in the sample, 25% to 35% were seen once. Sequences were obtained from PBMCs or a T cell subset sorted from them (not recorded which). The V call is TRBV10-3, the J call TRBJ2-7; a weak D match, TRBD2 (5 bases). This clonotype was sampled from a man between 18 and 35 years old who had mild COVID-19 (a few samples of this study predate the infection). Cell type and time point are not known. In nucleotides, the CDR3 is TGTGCCATCAGTGTCGACGGGACCTACGAGCAGTACTTC. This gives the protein CAISVDGTYEQYF.